This T cell receptor beta chain was sequenced in a study of T-cell reconstitution after alpha-beta-depleted transplantation in children. The CDR3 has 14 amino acids. CDR1 and CDR2 from the germline V gene are SGHTA and FQGNSA. This clonotype has more than one count but fewer than ten. TCRbeta library preparation incorporated unique molecular identifiers. TCRdb ran MiXCR on the PCR reads and lists one entry per CDR3 protein. The data contain around 680,000 distinct CDR3 sequences, around 16% of them seen just once; the ten biggest clones take up approximately 1%. Specimen: PBMCs from the stem cell graft donor, collected from the stem cell graft. The chain employs TRBV7-2 and TRBJ2-7, with TRBD2 matching 11 bases. The TCR sequence derives from a human donor who donated a stem cell graft to a child with acute myeloid leukemia. CDR3 in amino acids: CASSLEATSGAPLV. The CDR3 coding sequence is TGTGCCAGCAGCTTAGAAGCGACTAGCGGGGCCCCGCTCGTC.